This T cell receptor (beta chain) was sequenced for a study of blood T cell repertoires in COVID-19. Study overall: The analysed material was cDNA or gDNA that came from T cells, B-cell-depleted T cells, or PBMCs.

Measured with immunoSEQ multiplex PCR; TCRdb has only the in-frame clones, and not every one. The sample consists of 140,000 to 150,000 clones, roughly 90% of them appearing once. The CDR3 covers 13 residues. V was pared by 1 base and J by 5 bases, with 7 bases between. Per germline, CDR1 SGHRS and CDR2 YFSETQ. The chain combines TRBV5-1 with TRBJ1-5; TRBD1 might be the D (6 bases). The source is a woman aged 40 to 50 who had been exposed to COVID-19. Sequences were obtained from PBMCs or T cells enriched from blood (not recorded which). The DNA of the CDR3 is TGCGCCAGCAGCTTGAAGGGGGATCAGCCCCAGCATTTT. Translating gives CASSLKGDQPQHF.